The clone carrying this TCR beta chain came up a few times. Its target is unknown. The sample comes from a study of beta chain features in type 1 diabetes. Broader study findings: In all four CD4+ subsets, TCRB CDR3 length was significantly, moderately reduced in type 1 diabetes. In the patient group, naive, central memory and Treg TCRB repertoires seemed more alike than in the healthy donor group.

Reverse transcription of all isolated RNA meant that expressed TCRB transcripts were sequenced. Profiling relied on immunoSEQ multiplex PCR, and the TCRdb table lists in-frame clones only, not all of them. Among hundreds of thousands of clones listed, about 14% were seen once. It was via CD45RO/CCR7/CD25/CD127/CD95/CD27 that CD4+ naive, central memory, regulatory and stem cell-like memory cells were sorted. Sorted populations were all over 98% pure. CDR1 and CDR2 (germline): MDHEN, SYDVKM. CDR3 size: 16 residues. V lost 5 bases, J lost 2 bases, and 18 bases lay in between. This clonotype was sampled from a man younger than 30 with type 1 diabetes. Sequenced: naive CD4+ T cells from blood. The V gene is TRBV28, the J gene TRBJ1-1; unclear D gene. CDR3 in DNA: TGTGCCAGCAGTCGCCCACCCCGGCGTGGAAACACTGAAGCTTTCTTT. This sequence encodes CASSRPPRRGNTEAFF.